This TCR beta chain was retrieved from a study of T cells in Graves' hyperthyroidism and ophthalmopathy. The study left out patients who had uncontrolled infection, other autoimmune disease, pregnancy or lactation. The CDR3 regions of TCR beta were amplified from RNA transcripts. Initially, a first-round RT-PCR of the TCR CDR3 employed the HTBI primer set. TCRdb recomputed calls from the multiplex PCR reads with MiXCR, one row per CDR3 protein. The data show roughly 840,000 distinct CDR3 sequences, around 39% seen once. The CDR3 sequence is 12 residues long. CDR1 SQVTM and CDR2 ANQGSEA come from the germline V gene. Trimming took off 3 bases at V and 2 bases at J, with 4 bases between the two ends. Regarding the study as a whole: The blood repertoire included most of the expanded thyroid clonotypes above 0.001.

A remark on this clonotype: Its antigen is not known.

The rearrangement uses TRBV29-1 and TRBJ2-2; D ambiguous. The clonotype was recovered from a man aged 18 to 30 with Graves' hyperthyroidism. Sequencing used blood. CDR3 DNA sequence: TGCAGCGTTGAGCTAAACACCGGGGAGCTGTTTTTT. It yields the protein CSVELNTGELFF.